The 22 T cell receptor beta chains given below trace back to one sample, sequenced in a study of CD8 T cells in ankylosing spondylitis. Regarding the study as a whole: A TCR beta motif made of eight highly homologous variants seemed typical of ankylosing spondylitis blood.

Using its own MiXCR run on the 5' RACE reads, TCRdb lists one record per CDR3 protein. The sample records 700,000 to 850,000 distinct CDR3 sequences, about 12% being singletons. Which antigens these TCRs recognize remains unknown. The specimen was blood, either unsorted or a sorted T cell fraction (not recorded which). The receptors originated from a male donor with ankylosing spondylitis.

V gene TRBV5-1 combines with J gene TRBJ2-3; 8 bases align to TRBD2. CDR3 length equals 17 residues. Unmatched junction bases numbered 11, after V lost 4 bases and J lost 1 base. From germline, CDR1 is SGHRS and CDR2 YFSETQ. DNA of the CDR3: TGCGCCAGCAGCAGGATGCAGCGGGAGACACGCACAGATACGCAGTATTTT. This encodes CASSRMQRETRTDTQYF.

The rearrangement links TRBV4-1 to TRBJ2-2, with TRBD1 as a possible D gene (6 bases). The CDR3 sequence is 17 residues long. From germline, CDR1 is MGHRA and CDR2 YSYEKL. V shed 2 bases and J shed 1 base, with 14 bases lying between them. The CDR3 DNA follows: TGCGCCAGCAGCCAATTTCTCAGGGGAGTGAACACCGGGGAGCTGTTTTTT. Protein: CASSQFLRGVNTGELFF.

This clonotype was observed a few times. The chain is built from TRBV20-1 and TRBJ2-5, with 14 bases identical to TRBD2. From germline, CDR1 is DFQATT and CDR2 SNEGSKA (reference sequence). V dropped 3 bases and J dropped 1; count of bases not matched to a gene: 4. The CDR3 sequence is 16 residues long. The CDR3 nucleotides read TGCAGTGCTAGGGGACTAGCGGGAGTCCCCCAAGAGACCCAGTACTTC. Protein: CSARGLAGVPQETQYF.

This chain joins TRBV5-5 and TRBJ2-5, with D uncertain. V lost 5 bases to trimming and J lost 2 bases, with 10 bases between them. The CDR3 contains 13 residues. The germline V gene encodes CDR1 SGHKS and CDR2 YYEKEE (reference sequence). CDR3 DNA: TGTGCCAGCAGACCCCGCCAGCAAGAGACCCAGTACTTC. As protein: CASRPRQQETQYF.

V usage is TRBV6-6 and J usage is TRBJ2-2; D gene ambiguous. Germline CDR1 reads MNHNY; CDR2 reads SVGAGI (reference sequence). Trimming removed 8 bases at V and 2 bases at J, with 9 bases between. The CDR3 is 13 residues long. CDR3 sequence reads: CASRSSNTGELFF. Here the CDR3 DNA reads TGTGCCAGCCGGTCTAGTAACACCGGGGAGCTGTTTTTT.

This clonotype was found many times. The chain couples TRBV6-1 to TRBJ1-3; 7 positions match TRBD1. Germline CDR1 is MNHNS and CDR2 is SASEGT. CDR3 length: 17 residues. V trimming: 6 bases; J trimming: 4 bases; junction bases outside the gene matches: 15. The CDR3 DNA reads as TGTGCCAGCAGATGGTCGTTGGTGAGGGGGCAAGGAAACACCATATATTTT. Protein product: CASRWSLVRGQGNTIYF.

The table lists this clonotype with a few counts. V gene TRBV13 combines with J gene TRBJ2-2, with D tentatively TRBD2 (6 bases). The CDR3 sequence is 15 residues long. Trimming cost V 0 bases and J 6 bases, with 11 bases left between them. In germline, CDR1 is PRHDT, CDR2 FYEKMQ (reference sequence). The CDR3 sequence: CASSLGLREAGELFF. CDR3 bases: TGTGCCAGCAGCTTAGGTTTGAGGGAGGCCGGGGAGCTGTTTTTT. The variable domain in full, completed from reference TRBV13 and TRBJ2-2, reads AAGVIQSPRHLIKEKRETATLKCYPIPRHDTVYWYQQGPGQDPQFLISFYEKMQSDKGSIPDRFSAQQFSDYHSELNMSSLELGDSALYFCASSLGLREAGELFFGEGSRLTVL.

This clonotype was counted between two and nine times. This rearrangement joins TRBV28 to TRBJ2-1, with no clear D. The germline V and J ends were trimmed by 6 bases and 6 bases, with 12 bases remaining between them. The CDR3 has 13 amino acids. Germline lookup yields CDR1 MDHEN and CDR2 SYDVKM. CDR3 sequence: CASRGTARNEQFF. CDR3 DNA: TGTGCCAGCAGGGGTACCGCCCGCAATGAGCAGTTCTTC.

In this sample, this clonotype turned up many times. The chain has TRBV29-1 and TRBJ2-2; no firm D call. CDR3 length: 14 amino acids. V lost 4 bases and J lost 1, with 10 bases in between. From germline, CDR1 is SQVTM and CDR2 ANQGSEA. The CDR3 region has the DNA TGCAGCGTTGGGCACAGAGAGAACACCGGGGAGCTGTTTTTT. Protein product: CSVGHRENTGELFF.

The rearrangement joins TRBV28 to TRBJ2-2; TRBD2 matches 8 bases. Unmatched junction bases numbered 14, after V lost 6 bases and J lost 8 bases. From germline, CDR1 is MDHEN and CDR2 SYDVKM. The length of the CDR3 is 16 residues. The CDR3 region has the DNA TGTGCCAGCAGACTGACCAGCGGGAGTCGGTTGGGGGAGCTGTTTTTT. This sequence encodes CASRLTSGSRLGELFF.

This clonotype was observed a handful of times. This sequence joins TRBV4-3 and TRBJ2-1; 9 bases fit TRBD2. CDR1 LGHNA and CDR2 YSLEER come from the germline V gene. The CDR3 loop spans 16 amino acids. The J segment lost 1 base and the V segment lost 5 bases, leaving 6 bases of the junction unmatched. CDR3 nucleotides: TGCGCCAGCAGCAGGTCGACTAGCGGTTCCTACAATGAGCAGTTCTTC. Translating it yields CASSRSTSGSYNEQFF.

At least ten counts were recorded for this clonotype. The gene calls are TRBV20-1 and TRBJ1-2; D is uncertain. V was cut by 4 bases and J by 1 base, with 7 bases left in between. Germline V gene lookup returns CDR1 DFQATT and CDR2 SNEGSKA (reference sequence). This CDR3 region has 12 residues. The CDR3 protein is CSAKNYNYGYTF. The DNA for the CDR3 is TGCAGTGCTAAAAATTATAACTATGGCTACACCTTC.

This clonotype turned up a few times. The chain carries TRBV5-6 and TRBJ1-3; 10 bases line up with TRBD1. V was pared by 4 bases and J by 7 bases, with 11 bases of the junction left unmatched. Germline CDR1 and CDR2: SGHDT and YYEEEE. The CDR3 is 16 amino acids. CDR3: CASSALGQGLRNTIYF. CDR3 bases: TGTGCCAGCAGCGCGCTGGGACAGGGGCTTCGGAACACCATATATTTT.

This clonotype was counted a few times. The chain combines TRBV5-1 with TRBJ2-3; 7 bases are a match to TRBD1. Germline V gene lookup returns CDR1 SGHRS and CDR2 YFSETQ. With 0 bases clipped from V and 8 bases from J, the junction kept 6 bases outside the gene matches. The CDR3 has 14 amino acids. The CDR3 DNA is TGCGCCAGCAGCTTGGGCCCTACAGGGGCTACGCAGTATTTT. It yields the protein CASSLGPTGATQYF.

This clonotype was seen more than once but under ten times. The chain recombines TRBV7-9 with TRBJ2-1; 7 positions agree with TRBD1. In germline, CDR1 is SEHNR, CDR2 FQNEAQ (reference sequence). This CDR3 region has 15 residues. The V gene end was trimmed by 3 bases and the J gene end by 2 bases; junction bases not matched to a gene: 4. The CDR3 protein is CASSFRTGPYNEQFF. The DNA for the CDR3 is TGTGCCAGCAGCTTTCGGACAGGTCCCTACAATGAGCAGTTCTTC.

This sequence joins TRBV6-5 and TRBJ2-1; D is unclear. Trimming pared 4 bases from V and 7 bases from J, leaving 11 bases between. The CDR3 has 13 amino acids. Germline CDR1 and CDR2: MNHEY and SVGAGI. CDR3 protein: CASSLSQENEQFF. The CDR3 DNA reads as TGTGCCAGCAGTTTATCCCAGGAGAATGAGCAGTTCTTC.

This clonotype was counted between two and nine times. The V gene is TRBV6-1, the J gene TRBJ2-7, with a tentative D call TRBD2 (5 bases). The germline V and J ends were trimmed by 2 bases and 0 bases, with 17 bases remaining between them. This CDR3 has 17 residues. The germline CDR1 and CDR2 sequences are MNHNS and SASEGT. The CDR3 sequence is CASSERVSGWSSYEQYF. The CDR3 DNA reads TGTGCCAGCAGTGAACGAGTAAGCGGATGGAGCTCCTACGAGCAGTACTTC.

The CDR3 region is CSCGGASEKLFF. For the CDR3, the DNA is TGCAGCTGCGGGGGGGCTAGTGAAAAACTGTTTTTT. The chain is built from TRBV29-1 and TRBJ1-4; the D gene is possibly TRBD1 (6 bases). There are 12 residues in the CDR3. Trimming shortened V by 8 bases and J by 7 bases, and 14 bases separated the two germline ends. The germline gives CDR1 SQVTM, CDR2 ANQGSEA.

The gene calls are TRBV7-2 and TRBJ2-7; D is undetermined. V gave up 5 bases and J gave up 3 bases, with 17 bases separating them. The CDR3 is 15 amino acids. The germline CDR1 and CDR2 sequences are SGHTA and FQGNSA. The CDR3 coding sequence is TGTGCCAGCAGCGCCTGGACCCCTGGGGACTACGAGCAGTACTTC. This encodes CASSAWTPGDYEQYF.

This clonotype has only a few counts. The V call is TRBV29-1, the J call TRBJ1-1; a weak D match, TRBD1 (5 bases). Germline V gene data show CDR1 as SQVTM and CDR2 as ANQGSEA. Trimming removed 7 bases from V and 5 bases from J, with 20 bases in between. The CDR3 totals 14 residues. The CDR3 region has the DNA TGCAGCGAATCCCGGGACCTTTTGAGGACTGAAGCTTTCTTT. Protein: CSESRDLLRTEAFF.

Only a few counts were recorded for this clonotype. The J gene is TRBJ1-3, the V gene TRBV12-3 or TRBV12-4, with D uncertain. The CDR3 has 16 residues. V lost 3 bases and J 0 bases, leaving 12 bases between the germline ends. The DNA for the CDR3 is TGTGCCAGCAGTTTGGTGTCACATCTCTCTGGAAACACCATATATTTT. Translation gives CASSLVSHLSGNTIYF.

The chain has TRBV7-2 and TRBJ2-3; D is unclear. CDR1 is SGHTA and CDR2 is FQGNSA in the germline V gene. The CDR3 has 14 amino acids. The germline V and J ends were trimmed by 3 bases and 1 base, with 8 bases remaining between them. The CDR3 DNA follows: TGTGCCAGCAGCTTTTTCCGTGGCACAGATACGCAGTATTTT. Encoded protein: CASSFFRGTDTQYF.